What follows are 19 T cell receptor beta chains derived from one specimen sequenced in a study of technical replicates of blood from several donors. Sequencing was performed with immunoSEQ multiplex PCR; in TCRdb, only in-frame clones are kept and a portion is missing. Of about 70,000 clones in the sample, about 90% were seen once. Material for sequencing was T cells isolated from PBMCs. Receptors were obtained from a human donor in good health.

This chain joins TRBV7-2 and TRBJ2-1, with D possibly being TRBD2 (5 bases). V lost 2 bases to trimming and J lost 7 bases, with 12 bases between them. Looked up from germline, CDR1 is SGHTA and CDR2 is FQGNSA. The CDR3 spans 14 residues. CDR3 sequence: CASSLRTGNNEQFF. The CDR3 DNA sequence: TGTGCCAGCAGCTTAAGAACGGGAAATAATGAGCAGTTCTTC.

The J gene is TRBJ2-5, the V gene TRBV9, with D maybe TRBD1 (5 bases). This CDR3 has 12 amino acids. CDR1 is SGDLS, CDR2 YYNGEE, per germline. Deletions cut 3 bases from V and 5 bases from J, with 8 bases between. The CDR3 nucleotides are TGTGCCAGCAGCGGAGCAGGGGAGACCCAGTACTTC. Amino acid sequence: CASSGAGETQYF.

The chain has TRBV7-8 and TRBJ2-7; TRBD2 agrees at 12 bases. Germline CDR1 reads SGHVS; CDR2 reads FQNEAQ. The CDR3 extends over 15 amino acids. V was clipped by 5 bases and J by 7 bases; unmatched bases: 9. The chain's CDR3 is CASSPLAGGSGEQYF. DNA of the CDR3: TGTGCCAGCAGCCCCCTAGCGGGAGGGTCAGGGGAGCAGTACTTC.

V gene TRBV2 combines with J gene TRBJ1-2, with a tentative D call TRBD1 (6 bases). This CDR3 has 13 amino acids. V was cut by 1 base and J by 8 bases, with 11 bases left in between. Germline-derived CDR1 and CDR2 are SNHLY and FYNNEI. This CDR3 reads CASSEEGVVGYTF. The CDR3 nucleotides are TGTGCCAGCAGTGAAGAGGGGGTAGTGGGCTACACCTTC.

This rearrangement joins TRBV7-2 to TRBJ2-5; D is perhaps TRBD2 (5 bases). CDR3 size: 15 residues. Deletions cut 11 bases from V and 3 bases from J, with 22 bases between. Looked up from germline, CDR1 is SGHTA and CDR2 is FQGNSA. The chain's CDR3 is CAGRGAAGSKETQYF. The CDR3 nucleotides read TGTGCCGGCCGCGGTGCGGCGGGTTCAAAAGAGACCCAGTACTTC.

The V gene is TRBV29-1, the J gene TRBJ2-7; TRBD1 agrees at 8 bases. V lost 7 bases to trimming and J lost 2 bases; unmatched junction nucleotides: 4. The CDR3 has 12 residues. Germline CDR1 SQVTM, CDR2 ANQGSEA. CDR3 protein: CSGRQGTYEQYF. CDR3 bases: TGCAGCGGGCGACAGGGGACCTACGAGCAGTACTTC.

The chain is built from TRBV19 and TRBJ2-7, with 14 bases aligning to TRBD2. J was trimmed by 2 bases and V by 5 bases; bases with no gene match: 2. Germline V lookup: CDR1 LNHDA, CDR2 SQIVND (reference sequence). The CDR3 covers 15 residues. CDR3 residues: CASSAGLAGAYEQYF. CDR3 in DNA: TGTGCCAGTAGTGCGGGACTAGCGGGAGCCTACGAGCAGTACTTC.

The chain joins TRBV28 to TRBJ2-1, with 7 bases matching TRBD1. The CDR3 has 15 residues. Germline trimming cut 5 bases from V and 4 bases from J; bases unmatched to any gene: 8. Germline values: CDR1 MDHEN, CDR2 SYDVKM. The CDR3 DNA is TGTGCCAGCAGTCCCGACAGGGCTTATTACAATGAGCAGTTCTTC. This gives the protein CASSPDRAYYNEQFF.

V and J are TRBV19 and TRBJ2-5, with 7 bases lining up with TRBD2. V lost 3 bases, J lost 2 bases, and 3 bases stayed unmatched. Germline CDR1 LNHDA, CDR2 SQIVND (reference sequence). This CDR3 is built from 14 residues. The CDR3 spells CASSIPGLQETQYF. CDR3 bases: TGTGCCAGTAGTATTCCGGGACTACAAGAGACCCAGTACTTC.

The chain employs TRBV27 and TRBJ1-2, with 10 bases that match TRBD1. The CDR3 is made up of 13 amino acids. The V gene end was trimmed by 5 bases and the J gene end by 7 bases; junction bases not matched to a gene: 4. Per germline, CDR1 MNHEY and CDR2 SMNVEV (reference sequence). The CDR3 DNA is TGTGCCAGCAGTCCCGGACAGGGGGGTGGCTACACCTTC. This codes for CASSPGQGGGYTF.

V and J are TRBV30 and TRBJ2-4, with D tentatively TRBD1 (5 bases). Germline V gene lookup returns CDR1 GTSNPN and CDR2 SVGIG (reference sequence). There are 12 residues in the CDR3. The V and J ends lost 2 bases and 6 bases respectively, with 8 bases between them. The CDR3 spells CAWSIDRNIQYF. The CDR3 bases are TGTGCCTGGAGTATAGACAGAAACATTCAGTACTTC.

V usage is TRBV7-2 and J usage is TRBJ2-7; a weak D match, TRBD2 (5 bases). This CDR3 contains 14 residues. Germline lookup yields CDR1 SGHTA and CDR2 FQGNSA. The V and J ends lost 1 base and 5 bases respectively, with 12 bases between them. CDR3 residues: CASSLGFLRDEQYF. The DNA of the CDR3 is TGTGCCAGCAGCTTAGGGTTCCTGAGGGACGAGCAGTACTTC.

The V gene is TRBV7-8, the J gene TRBJ2-7; 9 bases agree with TRBD2. Trimming at V came to 3 bases and at J to 3 bases, leaving 3 bases not matched to a gene. This CDR3 comprises 14 residues. CDR1 is SGHVS, CDR2 FQNEAQ, per germline. CDR3 sequence: CASSFLAGFYEQYF. The CDR3 DNA follows: TGTGCCAGCAGCTTCCTAGCGGGATTCTACGAGCAGTACTTC.

The rearrangement links TRBV4-2 to TRBJ2-2, with D possibly matching TRBD2 (5 bases). Germline lookup yields CDR1 LGHNA and CDR2 YNFKEQ. The CDR3 extends over 15 amino acids. Trimming cost V 0 bases and J 8 bases, with 13 bases left between them. The CDR3 is CASSQDLASWGELFF. In nucleotides, the CDR3 is TGTGCCAGCAGCCAAGATCTTGCTAGCTGGGGGGAGCTGTTTTTT.

The V gene is TRBV28, the J gene TRBJ1-3; possible D gene TRBD1, 6 bases. This CDR3 is 17 amino acids long. Germline V gives CDR1 MDHEN, CDR2 SYDVKM. Trimming shortened V by 3 bases and J by 0 bases, and 15 bases separated the two germline ends. CDR3 sequence: CASSFSGQTSSGNTIYF. The CDR3 coding sequence is TGTGCCAGCAGTTTCTCAGGACAGACCAGCTCTGGAAACACCATATATTTT. Based on the CDR3 plus reference TRBV28 and TRBJ1-3, the full variable domain is DVKVTQSSRYLVKRTGEKVFLECVQDMDHENMFWYRQDPGLGLRLIYFSYDVKMKEKGDIPEGYSVSREKKERFSLILESASTNQTSMYLCASSFSGQTSSGNTIYFGEGSWLTVV.

The chain recombines TRBV25-1 with TRBJ2-2; maybe TRBD2 (5 bases). Germline values: CDR1 MGHDK, CDR2 SYGVNS. The CDR3 contains 15 residues. V lost 5 bases, J lost 2 bases, and 12 bases lay in between. The CDR3 here is CASSPPSFNTGELFF. CDR3 in DNA: TGTGCCAGCAGTCCACCTAGCTTTAACACCGGGGAGCTGTTTTTT.

The J gene is TRBJ2-1, the V gene TRBV4-2; D is unclear. V dropped 3 bases and J dropped 8 bases, with 8 bases sitting between them. CDR1 LGHNA and CDR2 YNFKEQ come from the germline V gene. The CDR3 is made up of 12 amino acids. The CDR3 region has the DNA TGTGCCAGCAGCCAGGAGTCAGATGAGCAGTTCTTC. Its translation is CASSQESDEQFF.

V and J are TRBV6-1 and TRBJ2-1; no firm D call. This CDR3 spans 12 amino acids. The germline V and J ends were trimmed by 3 bases and 3 bases, with 3 bases remaining between them. Germline lookup yields CDR1 MNHNS and CDR2 SASEGT. CDR3 residues: CASSERYNEQFF. The CDR3 bases are TGTGCCAGCAGTGAGCGCTACAATGAGCAGTTCTTC.

The chain employs TRBV10-3 and TRBJ2-7; TRBD2 matches 11 bases. Losses at the gene ends were 3 bases for V and 3 bases for J; bases not matched to a gene: 10. The CDR3 has 17 amino acids. Per germline, CDR1 ENHRY and CDR2 SYGVKD. Here the CDR3 reads CAISDLARGTSGYEQYF. CDR3 DNA sequence: TGTGCCATCAGTGATCTCGCCAGAGGGACTAGCGGCTACGAGCAGTACTTC.